Sequencing of this TCR beta chain was carried out in a study of PD-L1 blockade in urothelial cancer. About the research overall: The patients had undergone anywhere from 0 to 3 prior chemotherapy regimens.

Libraries were prepared by immunoSEQ multiplex PCR; TCRdb keeps only in-frame clonotypes and omits some of them. Here the sample spans some 23,000 clones, 82% being singletons. Deletions cut 1 base from V and 4 bases from J, with 11 bases between. Germline V CDR1 and CDR2: SGHTA, FQGNSA. This CDR3 has 15 amino acids. Time point here: peripheral blood 6 weeks after treatment start. The J gene is TRBJ2-1, the V gene TRBV7-2; weak D call: TRBD1 (5 bases). This receptor was identified in a man aged 70 or older with urothelial cancer. The sample here was PBMCs, taken around atezolizumab (anti-PD-L1) treatment. CDR3 sequence: CASSLEGRAYNEQFF. The CDR3 DNA is TGTGCCAGCAGCTTAGAGGGCAGGGCATACAATGAGCAGTTCTTC.